Listed here are 17 T cell receptor beta chains from one sample, sequenced in a study of response to subunit inactivated influenza vaccine. Via MiXCR, TCRdb re-called the RT-PCR reads, giving one row per CDR3 protein. The sample records 800,000 or so distinct CDR3 sequences, 21% being singletons. The source material was PBMCs from blood, sampled about 5 days after vaccination. The source of these receptors is a man between 50 and 59 years old who received an inactivated influenza vaccine.

This clonotype was counted at least ten times. CDR3 protein: CASSLRTDRITNSPLHF. DNA for the CDR3: TGCGCCAGCAGCCTTCGGACCGACCGCATCACAAATTCACCCCTCCACTTT. The V and J genes are TRBV5-1 and TRBJ1-6, with D hard to call. V shed 4 bases and J shed 7 bases, with 21 bases lying between them. This CDR3 has 17 amino acids. Germline loops: CDR1 SGHRS, CDR2 YFSETQ. The complete variable domain, with remaining parts taken from reference TRBV5-1 and TRBJ1-6, reads KAGVTQTPRYLIKTRGQQVTLSCSPISGHRSVSWYQQTPGQGLQFLFEYFSETQRNKGNFPGRFSGRQFSNSRSEMNVSTLELGDSALYLCASSLRTDRITNSPLHFGNGTRLTVT.

The rearrangement uses TRBV6-1 and TRBJ2-2; D ambiguous. Deletions cut 5 bases from V and 3 bases from J, with 13 bases between. Germline assignment: CDR1 MNHNS and CDR2 SASEGT. The CDR3 consists of 15 residues. For the CDR3, the DNA is TGTGCCAGCAGTCAGACCGACACCGACACCGGGGAGCTGTTTTTT. It specifies CASSQTDTDTGELFF.

V usage is TRBV6-1 and J usage is TRBJ2-1; D not resolved. The CDR3 runs 14 residues. The germline gives CDR1 MNHNS, CDR2 SASEGT. Trimming took off 2 bases at V and 5 bases at J, with 10 bases between the two ends. In DNA, the CDR3 is TGTGCCAGCAGTGAATTAGGGAAGAACAATGAGCAGTTCTTC. This gives the protein CASSELGKNNEQFF.

This chain links TRBV10-3 with TRBJ1-6; D remains unclear. This CDR3 region has 13 residues. Germline V gene sequence: CDR1 ENHRY, CDR2 SYGVKD. V was shortened by 5 bases and J by 2 bases, with 4 bases between the two germline ends. The CDR3 loop reads CAISSTYNSPLHF. The CDR3 DNA reads as TGTGCCATCAGTTCTACCTATAATTCACCCCTCCACTTT.

The chain links TRBV20-1 to TRBJ2-7; 9 positions agree with TRBD2. The V gene end was trimmed by 1 base and the J gene end by 0 bases; junction bases not matched to a gene: 4. Germline CDR1 and CDR2: DFQATT and SNEGSKA (reference sequence). This CDR3 contains 15 residues. The CDR3 nucleotides are TGCAGTGCTAGAGTAATAGCGGGGGTCTCCTACGAGCAGTACTTC. It codes for CSARVIAGVSYEQYF.

This clonotype was picked up a small number of times. The J gene is TRBJ2-3, the V gene TRBV6-2 or TRBV6-3; TRBD1 agrees at 8 bases. V shed 7 bases and J 1 base; nucleotides not matched to a gene: 4. Germline V gene sequence: CDR1 MNHEY, CDR2 SVGEGT. The CDR3 is 14 residues long. CDR3 amino acids: CASTSTGGTDTQYF. In DNA form, the CDR3 reads TGTGCCAGCACCTCGACAGGGGGCACAGATACGCAGTATTTT.

There are many counts of this clonotype. The chain couples TRBV6-5 to TRBJ2-7, with TRBD2 matching 8 bases. The CDR3 extends over 15 amino acids. CDR1 is MNHEY, CDR2 SVGAGI, per germline. J was trimmed by 0 bases and V by 6 bases; bases with no gene match: 7. CDR3 sequence reads: CASRYSGESSYEQYF. The DNA for the CDR3 is TGTGCCAGCAGATATAGCGGGGAGAGCTCCTACGAGCAGTACTTC.

This clonotype was recorded a few times. This chain uses TRBV11-2 with TRBJ2-1; TRBD2 matches 14 bases. V was clipped by 6 bases and J by 6 bases; unmatched bases: 4. This CDR3 has 15 residues. The germline V gene encodes CDR1 SGHAT and CDR2 FQNNGV. This CDR3 is CASRGTSGRGNEQFF. The CDR3 DNA sequence: TGTGCCAGCAGAGGGACTAGCGGGAGAGGCAATGAGCAGTTCTTC. Complete variable domain (other parts from reference TRBV11-2 and TRBJ2-1): EAGVAQSPRYKIIEKRQSVAFWCNPISGHATLYWYQQILGQGPKLLIQFQNNGVVDDSQLPKDRFSAERLKGVDSTLKIQPAKLEDSAVYLCASRGTSGRGNEQFFGPGTRLTVL.

This clonotype appeared a few times. The CDR3 DNA reads TGTGCCAGCAGCATTGGACAGGGACCCTCCTACGAGCAGTACTTC. Translation gives CASSIGQGPSYEQYF. This chain connects TRBV7-9 to TRBJ2-7; 8 bases line up with TRBD1. CDR1 and CDR2 from the germline V gene are SEHNR and FQNEAQ (reference sequence). The CDR3 has 15 residues. With V trimmed by 5 bases and J by 0 bases, 6 bases remained unmatched. Full variable domain (missing parts from reference TRBV7-9 and TRBJ2-7): DTGVSQNPRHKITKRGQNVTFRCDPISEHNRLYWYRQTLGQGPEFLTYFQNEAQLEKSRLLSDRFSAERPKGSFSTLEIQRTEQGDSAMYLCASSIGQGPSYEQYFGPGTRLTVT.

This chain joins TRBV4-3 and TRBJ1-1, with D unresolved. The ends were cut back, 4 bases at V and 4 bases at J, with 13 bases in the middle. The CDR3 contains 14 residues. CDR1 is LGHNA, CDR2 YSLEER, per germline. The CDR3 is CASSRVTSATEAFF. The CDR3 DNA follows: TGCGCCAGCAGCCGGGTGACAAGTGCCACTGAAGCTTTCTTT.

V is TRBV5-6 and J is TRBJ1-5, with a weak D call TRBD1 (5 bases). There are 17 residues in the CDR3. Deletions cut 3 bases from V and 4 bases from J, with 20 bases between. Per germline, CDR1 SGHDT and CDR2 YYEEEE. Here the CDR3 DNA reads TGTGCCAGCAGCTCAACTCGGGGCCCAGGGAGTAATCAGCCCCAGCATTTT. Encoded protein: CASSSTRGPGSNQPQHF. The full variable domain, rest sourced from reference TRBV5-6 and TRBJ1-5, is DAGVTQSPTHLIKTRGQQVTLRCSPKSGHDTVSWYQQALGQGPQFIFQYYEEEERQRGNFPDRFSGHQFPNYSSELNVNALLLGDSALYLCASSSTRGPGSNQPQHFGDGTRLSIL.

This clonotype was counted only a few times. The V gene is TRBV12-3 or TRBV12-4, the J gene TRBJ2-1; maybe TRBD2 (6 bases). V was shortened by 6 bases and J by 10 bases, with 22 bases between the two germline ends. This CDR3 is built from 15 residues. The CDR3 DNA is TGTGCCAGCAGCTACCTGACGCGCCGGGCGGGGGAGCAGTTCTTC. Its translation: CASSYLTRRAGEQFF.

The chain combines TRBV10-3 with TRBJ2-7, with TRBD1 as a possible D gene (6 bases). With 10 bases removed from V and 3 bases from J, the gap between germline ends came to 13 bases. The CDR3 contains 12 residues. Germline values: CDR1 ENHRY, CDR2 SYGVKD. The CDR3 nucleotides read TGTGCCACACGGGACACCTACTACGAGCAGTACTTC. Translated: CATRDTYYEQYF.

This clonotype has only a few counts. V gene TRBV12-3 or TRBV12-4 combines with J gene TRBJ1-2; 9 bases match TRBD1. V dropped 5 bases and J dropped 5; count of bases not matched to a gene: 9. This CDR3 spans 15 amino acids. CDR3 protein: CASSADRGSLYGYTF. The CDR3 DNA is TGTGCCAGCAGTGCGGACAGGGGATCGTTATATGGCTACACCTTC.

The chain uses TRBV18 and TRBJ2-7; 7 bases align to TRBD2. Germline CDR1 is KGHSH and CDR2 is LQKENI. The CDR3 contains 14 residues. The V gene end was trimmed by 1 base and the J gene end by 2 bases; junction bases not matched to a gene: 2. CDR3 sequence (DNA): TGTGCCAGCTCACCACAGCGGGAAGCCTACGAGCAGTACTTC. This translates into CASSPQREAYEQYF. Full variable domain (outside the CDR3, taken from reference TRBV18 and TRBJ2-7): NAGVMQNPRHLVRRRGQEARLRCSPMKGHSHVYWYRQLPEEGLKFMVYLQKENIIDESGMPKERFSAEFPKEGPSILRIQQVVRGDSAAYFCASSPQREAYEQYFGPGTRLTVT.

The rearrangement links TRBV5-4 to TRBJ2-5, with D perhaps given as TRBD1 or TRBD2 (5 bases each). V was trimmed by 4 bases and J by 0 bases, leaving 10 bases between them. This CDR3 has 14 residues. The germline V gene encodes CDR1 SGHNT and CDR2 YYREEE (reference sequence). The CDR3 coding sequence is TGTGCCAGCAGCGAGGGACGAAACCAAGAGACCCAGTACTTC. It is translated as CASSEGRNQETQYF.

The chain couples TRBV4-2 to TRBJ1-3; unclear D gene. V shed 0 bases and J shed 6 bases, with 9 bases lying between them. Per germline, CDR1 LGHNA and CDR2 YNFKEQ. This CDR3 spans 14 amino acids. The DNA of the CDR3 is TGTGCCAGCAGCCAAGATGACCAGATAAACACCATATATTTT. Its protein is CASSQDDQINTIYF.